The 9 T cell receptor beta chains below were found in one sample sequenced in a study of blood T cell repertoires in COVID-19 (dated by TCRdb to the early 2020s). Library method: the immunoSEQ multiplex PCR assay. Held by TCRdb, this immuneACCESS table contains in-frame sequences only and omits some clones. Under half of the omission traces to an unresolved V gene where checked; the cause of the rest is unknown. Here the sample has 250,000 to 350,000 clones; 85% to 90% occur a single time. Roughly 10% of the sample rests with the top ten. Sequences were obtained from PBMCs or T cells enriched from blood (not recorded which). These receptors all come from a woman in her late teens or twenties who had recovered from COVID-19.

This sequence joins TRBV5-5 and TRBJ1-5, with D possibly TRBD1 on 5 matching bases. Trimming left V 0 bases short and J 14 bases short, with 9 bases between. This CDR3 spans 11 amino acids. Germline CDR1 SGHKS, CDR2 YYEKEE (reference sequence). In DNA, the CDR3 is TGTGCCAGCAGCTTGGGGGGCGAGGAGCATTTT. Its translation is CASSLGGEEHF.

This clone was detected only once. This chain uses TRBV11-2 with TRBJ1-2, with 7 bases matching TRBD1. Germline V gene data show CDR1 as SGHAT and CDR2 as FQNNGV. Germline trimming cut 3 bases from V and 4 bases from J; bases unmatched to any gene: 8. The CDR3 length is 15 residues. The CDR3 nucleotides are TGTGCCAGCAGCTTCACAGGGGCGATCTTCTATGGCTACACCTTC. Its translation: CASSFTGAIFYGYTF.

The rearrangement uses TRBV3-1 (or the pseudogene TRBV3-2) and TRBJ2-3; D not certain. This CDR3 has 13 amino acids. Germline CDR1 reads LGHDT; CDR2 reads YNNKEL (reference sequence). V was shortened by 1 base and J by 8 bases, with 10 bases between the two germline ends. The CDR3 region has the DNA TGTGCCAGCAGCCAAGGACTCCCCGCTACGCAGTATTTT. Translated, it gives CASSQGLPATQYF.

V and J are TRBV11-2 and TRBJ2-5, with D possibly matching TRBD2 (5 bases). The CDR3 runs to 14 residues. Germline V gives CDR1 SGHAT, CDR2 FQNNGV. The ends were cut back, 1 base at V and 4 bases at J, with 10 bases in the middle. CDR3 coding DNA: TGTGCCAGCAGCTTAGGGGTAGCGAGAGAGACCCAGTACTTC. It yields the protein CASSLGVARETQYF.

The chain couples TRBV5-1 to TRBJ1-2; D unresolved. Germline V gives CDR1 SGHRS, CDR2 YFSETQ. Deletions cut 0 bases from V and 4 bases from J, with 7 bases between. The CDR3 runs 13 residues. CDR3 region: CASSLVVGYGYTF. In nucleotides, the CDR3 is TGCGCCAGCAGCTTGGTGGTCGGCTATGGCTACACCTTC.

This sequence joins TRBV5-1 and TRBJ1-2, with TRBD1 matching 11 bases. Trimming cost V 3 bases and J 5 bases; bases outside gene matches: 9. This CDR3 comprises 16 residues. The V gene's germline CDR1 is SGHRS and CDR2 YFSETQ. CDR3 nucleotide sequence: TGCGCCAGCAGCTCATGGACAGGGGGCAATGAGTATGGCTACACCTTC. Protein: CASSSWTGGNEYGYTF.

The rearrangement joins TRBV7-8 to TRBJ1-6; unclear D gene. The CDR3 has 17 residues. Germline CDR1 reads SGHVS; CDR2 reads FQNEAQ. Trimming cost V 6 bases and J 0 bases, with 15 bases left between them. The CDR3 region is CASRPPYLGSYNSPLHF. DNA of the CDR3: TGTGCCAGCAGACCTCCCTACCTCGGCTCCTATAATTCACCCCTCCACTTT.

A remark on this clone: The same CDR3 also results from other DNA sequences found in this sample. CDR3 coding DNA: TGCGCCAGCAGCTTGGTCGGGGAAGAGACCCAGTACTTC. As protein: CASSLVGEETQYF. This chain links TRBV5-1 with TRBJ2-5, with a tentative D call TRBD2 (5 bases). CDR3 length equals 13 residues. Germline assignment: CDR1 SGHRS and CDR2 YFSETQ. V lost 0 bases to trimming and J lost 3 bases, with 6 bases between them.

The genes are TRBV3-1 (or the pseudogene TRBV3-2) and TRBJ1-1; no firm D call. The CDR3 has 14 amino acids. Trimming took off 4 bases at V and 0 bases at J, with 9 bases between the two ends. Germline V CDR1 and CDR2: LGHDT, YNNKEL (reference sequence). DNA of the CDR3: TGTGCCAGCAGCCCTAATGAGATGAACACTGAAGCTTTCTTT. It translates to CASSPNEMNTEAFF.